Listed below are T cell receptor beta chains from one sample, sequenced in a study of cytomegalovirus exposure and HLA in healthy donors. The method was immunoSEQ multiplex PCR; TCRdb's version includes in-frame clones alone and lacks a portion of them. Here the sample spans over 150,000 clones, around 81% being singletons. Sequenced input: PBMCs. The source of these receptors is a woman in her late teens or twenties in good health and CMV-seropositive. Each CDR3 is given with its conserved first and last residue. The D gene is left open where the match is weak. Size tells how often a clone was seen (once, few, many) or the class of an expanded clone, and some rows leave it out.

TRBJ1-2	-	TRBV2	12	TRBD1	TGTGCCAGTGCAGGGGGCACCGATGGCTACACCTTC	CASAGGTDGYTF
TRBJ2-1	-	TRBV25-1	15	TRBD2	TGTGCCAGCAGTGTAGCGGGGCTTACCTACAATGAGCAGTTCTTC	CASSVAGLTYNEQFF
TRBJ2-7	-	TRBV5-6	14	-	TGTGCCAGCAGCCTTTCACAGTCCCCCTACGAGCAGTACTTC	CASSLSQSPYEQYF
TRBJ1-1	-	TRBV18	13	-	TGTGCCAGCTCACCAGAGGTTGGGACTGAAGCTTTCTTT	CASSPEVGTEAFF
TRBJ1-6	once	TRBV5-4	17	TRBD1	TGTGCCAGCAGCTTGGATGGGGGAACAGGGGCGAATTCACCCCTCCACTTT	CASSLDGGTGANSPLHF
TRBJ1-5	-	TRBV18	17	-	TGTGCCAGCTCACTGAAAGACAGCCTCAGGCCCGCTCAGCCCCAGCATTTT	CASSLKDSLRPAQPQHF
TRBJ1-1	-	TRBV6-5	15	-	TGTGCCAGCAGTTACTCGGGACTCCAGGGAGCTGAAGCTTTCTTT	CASSYSGLQGAEAFF
TRBJ2-3	-	TRBV9	16	TRBD2	TGTGCCAGCAGCTCAAGCGGGACTAGCCCCCCAGATACGCAGTATTTT	CASSSSGTSPPDTQYF
TRBJ2-2	-	TRBV5-1	14	-	TGCGCCAGCAGCTTGCGGACTGGTAGCGGGGAGCTGTTTTTT	CASSLRTGSGELFF
TRBJ1-1	once	TRBV10-3	13	-	TGTGCCATCAGTGAGTCCGGGAACACTGAAGCTTTCTTT	CAISESGNTEAFF
TRBJ2-7	-	TRBV6-1	14	-	TGTGCCAGCCGGAGGCGCAGCGCGCCCTACGAGCAGTACTTC	CASRRRSAPYEQYF
TRBJ2-1	once	TRBV5-4	15	TRBD2	TGTGCCAGCAGCTTTGGATCTAGCGGGGACAATGAGCAGTTCTTC	CASSFGSSGDNEQFF
TRBJ1-4	-	TRBV7-6	14	-	TGTGCCAGCAGCCAGGGGTCGCGGGCTGAAAAACTGTTTTTT	CASSQGSRAEKLFF
TRBJ2-5	few	TRBV19	15	-	TGTGCCAGTAGTATTGGGGACCAGGCGGGGGAGACCCAGTACTTC	CASSIGDQAGETQYF
TRBJ1-2	-	TRBV4-1	15	TRBD1	TGCGCCAGCAGCCAACCGGGACAGGCCTTCTATGGCTACACCTTC	CASSQPGQAFYGYTF
TRBJ1-2	-	TRBV25-1	18	-	TGTGCCAGCAGTGAATCTTATGGGGGGGAAACACGTAACTATGGCTACACCTTC	CASSESYGGETRNYGYTF
TRBJ2-7	once	TRBV7-9	14	TRBD1	TGTGCCAGCAGCCGCACAGGGGGCTCCTACGAGCAGTACTTC	CASSRTGGSYEQYF
TRBJ1-3	-	TRBV6-1	12	-	TGTGCCAGCAGTGAATCTCGAGACACCATATATTTT	CASSESRDTIYF
TRBJ2-1	-	TRBV19	15	TRBD1	TGTGCCAGTACTTTGGGACAGGGGCACTACAATGAGCAGTTCTTC	CASTLGQGHYNEQFF
TRBJ2-7	-	TRBV4-1	18	TRBD2	TGCGCCAGCAGCCTTAGATTCGACCAGGGACTAGCGGACTACGAGCAGTACTTC	CASSLRFDQGLADYEQYF
TRBJ2-3	few	TRBV12-5	15	TRBD1	TGTGCTAGTGGTTTGGTAGGACAGGGTACAGATACGCAGTATTTT	CASGLVGQGTDTQYF
TRBJ2-7	-	TRBV27	15	-	TGTGCCAGCAGTTTATCGTGGGACTCTATTTACGAGCAGTACTTC	CASSLSWDSIYEQYF
TRBJ2-7	-	TRBV7-9	15	TRBD2	TGTGCCAGCAGCTTAGGGGGAGGGAGCTCCTACGAGCAGTACTTC	CASSLGGGSSYEQYF
TRBJ2-5	-	TRBV2	14	TRBD2	TGTGCCAGCAGTGAAGCACCTCAGCGGGGGTCCCAGTACTTC	CASSEAPQRGSQYF
TRBJ1-2	-	TRBV6-6	12	TRBD1	TGTGCCAGCAGGATGGGGACAGCCGGCTACACCTTC	CASRMGTAGYTF
TRBJ1-2	-	TRBV13	13	TRBD1	TGTGCCAGCAGCTCGCAGGGGGGCTATGGCTACACCTTC	CASSSQGGYGYTF
TRBJ2-7	-	TRBV4-3	16	-	TGCGCCAGCAGCCAAGATCGGGGCAGGGGCCCCTACGAGCAGTACTTC	CASSQDRGRGPYEQYF
TRBJ2-7	-	TRBV5-4	16	TRBD1	TGTGCCAGCAGCTTGGCCGGGACAGGGCCCTCATACGAGCAGTACTTC	CASSLAGTGPSYEQYF
TRBJ2-5	-	TRBV2	16	TRBD2	TGTGCCAGCAGTTGGACTAGCGGGGTCGGGTCAGAGACCCAGTACTTC	CASSWTSGVGSETQYF
TRBJ1-1	-	TRBV9	13	-	TGTGCCAGCAGCGCGTGGGGGGGCACTGAAGCTTTCTTT	CASSAWGGTEAFF
TRBJ2-1	once	TRBV2	12	-	TGTGCCAGCAAAAGGGAGCACAATGAGCAGTTCTTC	CASKREHNEQFF
TRBJ2-5	-	TRBV4-1	17	TRBD2	TGCGCCAGCAGCCAAGATTGGACTAGCGGGGAGGAAGAGACCCAGTACTTC	CASSQDWTSGEEETQYF
TRBJ1-2	-	TRBV4-1	13	-	TGCGCCAGCAGCCAGCAGCAGGGGTATGGCTACACCTTC	CASSQQQGYGYTF
TRBJ2-2	-	TRBV28	18	TRBD1	TGTGCCAGCAGTTTAAGTGGTAGGGGGCTGGGGAACACCGGGGAGCTGTTTTTT	CASSLSGRGLGNTGELFF
TRBJ1-1	-	TRBV5-6	14	TRBD1	TGTGCCAGCAGGCGGACAGGGAGGCTCACTGAAGCTTTCTTT	CASRRTGRLTEAFF
TRBJ1-2	-	TRBV20-1	11	-	TGCAGTGCTAGGTCGGGGAACGGCTACACCTTC	CSARSGNGYTF
TRBJ2-1	-	TRBV5-4	15	-	TGTGCCAGCAGCTTGGAGGCAGGGTCCTACAATGAGCAGTTCTTC	CASSLEAGSYNEQFF
TRBJ2-2	-	TRBV19	14	TRBD1	TGTGCCAGTAGTTCTGACAGGGAATTACGGGAGCTGTTTTTT	CASSSDRELRELFF
TRBJ2-5	-	TRBV5-1	15	TRBD1	TGCGCCAGCAGCTTGGCCCCAGGGGGCGGTGAGACCCAGTACTTC	CASSLAPGGGETQYF
TRBJ2-3	-	TRBV6-6	14	-	TGTGCCCTCAAGGCGGGTCCTTACACAGATACGCAGTATTTT	CALKAGPYTDTQYF
TRBJ2-1	-	TRBV9	17	TRBD2	TGTGCCAGCAGCGTTAGTCCGTGGCGGGGGGGTCCCAATGAGCAGTTCTTC	CASSVSPWRGGPNEQFF
TRBJ2-3	-	TRBV6-1	17	TRBD1	TGTGCCAGCAGTGAAACGAGGACAGGGGTGAGGACAGATACGCAGTATTTT	CASSETRTGVRTDTQYF
TRBJ1-3	once	TRBV2	20	-	TGTGCCAGCAGTGAAGCGCGGATGGGTTGGGGACACAAGTCTGGAAACACCATATATTTT	CASSEARMGWGHKSGNTIYF
TRBJ2-2	-	TRBV7-8	17	-	TGTGCCAGCAGCTTAAGTCAATGGACAGCGTCCACCGGCGAGCTGTTTTTT	CASSLSQWTASTGELFF
TRBJ2-5	-	TRBV4-2	16	-	TGTGCCAGCAGCCAAGAGGCGGGGGCCATCCAAGAGACCCAGTACTTC	CASSQEAGAIQETQYF